Each of the 27 T cell receptor beta chains below was sequenced from the same sample in a study of graft-versus-host responses after intestinal transplantation. Profiling relied on immunoSEQ multiplex PCR, and the TCRdb table lists in-frame clones only, not all of them. The table includes about 21,000 clones, 55% to 60% detected once. The sequences come from alloreactive CD4+ T cells from a mixed lymphocyte reaction culture, collected before intestinal transplant. Subset of the sample: CFSE-low proliferating T cells sorted from roughly six-day pre-transplant mixed lymphocyte reaction (GvH or HvG direction). All receptors come from a human patient who received an intestinal transplant.

The gene calls are TRBV9 and TRBJ1-3, with a tentative D call TRBD1 (5 bases). CDR1 and CDR2 (germline): SGDLS, YYNGEE. Trimming took 4 bases from V and 0 from J, leaving 11 bases between them. This CDR3 comprises 15 residues. CDR3 nucleotides: TGTGCCAGCAGCAGATTGACAGCCTCTGGAAACACCATATATTTT. Encoded protein: CASSRLTASGNTIYF.

The gene calls are TRBV11-2 and TRBJ2-3; no firm D call. The V end was cut by 0 bases, the J end by 0 bases, with 10 bases between. CDR3 length equals 16 residues. Per the germline V gene, CDR1 is SGHAT and CDR2 is FQNNGV. CDR3 coding DNA: TGTGCCAGCAGCTTAGACAGTTTCTCTAGCACAGATACGCAGTATTTT. It encodes CASSLDSFSSTDTQYF.

The V gene is TRBV5-1, the J gene TRBJ2-1; 8 nucleotides match TRBD2. V trimming: 0 bases; J trimming: 10 bases; junction bases outside the gene matches: 9. Germline CDR1 reads SGHRS; CDR2 reads YFSETQ. The CDR3 contains 15 residues. CDR3: CASSLEAGEGREQFF. As DNA, the CDR3 is TGCGCCAGCAGCTTGGAAGCGGGAGAGGGCCGGGAGCAGTTCTTC.

This clone was observed a single time. V gene TRBV10-3 combines with J gene TRBJ1-5, with 11 bases aligning to TRBD1. This CDR3 is built from 14 residues. Trimming cost V 5 bases and J 7 bases; bases outside gene matches: 4. Germline V CDR1 and CDR2: ENHRY, SYGVKD. CDR3 sequence reads: CAISPGQGGQPQHF. The CDR3 DNA reads as TGTGCCATCAGTCCGGGACAGGGGGGACAGCCCCAGCATTTT.

V is TRBV18 and J is TRBJ1-2; no definite D call. Germline loops: CDR1 KGHSH, CDR2 LQKENI. The length of the CDR3 is 13 residues. V dropped 3 bases and J dropped 4 bases, with 9 bases sitting between them. The CDR3 DNA follows: TGTGCCAGCTCACCGGGCGAAACCTATGGCTACACCTTC. It codes for CASSPGETYGYTF.

The chain is built from TRBV7-2 and TRBJ2-2; D not certain. The CDR3 is 14 amino acids. Germline V gives CDR1 SGHTA, CDR2 FQGNSA. V dropped 7 bases and J dropped 5 bases, with 14 bases sitting between them. The CDR3 coding sequence is TGTGCCAGCATCAGTGGTGTTGGTACCGGGGAGCTGTTTTTT. Translated: CASISGVGTGELFF.

This clone was observed a handful of times. The gene calls are TRBV28 and TRBJ2-1, with 14 bases identical to TRBD2. The CDR3 loop spans 17 amino acids. Germline V lookup: CDR1 MDHEN, CDR2 SYDVKM. V lost 3 bases to trimming and J lost 6 bases; unmatched junction nucleotides: 7. The CDR3 spells CASSFGTSGRKVNEQFF. The CDR3 nucleotides are TGTGCCAGCAGTTTCGGGACTAGCGGGAGAAAGGTCAATGAGCAGTTCTTC.

This clone has just a few counts. This rearrangement joins TRBV30 to TRBJ2-1; TRBD2 matches at 9 bases. Unmatched junction bases numbered 7, after V lost 0 bases and J lost 7 bases. CDR3 size: 15 residues. The germline V gene encodes CDR1 GTSNPN and CDR2 SVGIG (reference sequence). Here the CDR3 DNA reads TGTGCCTGGAGTGTACTGTTGCTAGCGGGGAATGAGCAGTTCTTC. Protein sequence: CAWSVLLLAGNEQFF.

This clone showed up just a few times. The rearrangement uses TRBV6-5 and TRBJ1-2, with 7 bases fitting TRBD1. The CDR3 sequence is 15 residues long. The junction had 5 bases not matched to a gene; V was cut back by 0 bases and J by 4 bases. CDR1 is MNHEY and CDR2 is SVGAGI in the germline V gene. The CDR3 bases are TGTGCCAGCAGTTACTCGCGACAGGGCGGCTATGGCTACACCTTC. This encodes CASSYSRQGGYGYTF.

The V gene is TRBV28, the J gene TRBJ2-1; 11 bases map to TRBD2. Trimming removed 5 bases from V and 11 bases from J; junction bases left unmatched: 14. CDR3 length: 16 residues. The germline CDR1 and CDR2 sequences are MDHEN and SYDVKM. The CDR3 DNA follows: TGTGCCAGCAGTCTAGGGGGTAGCGGGAGGGCCAAGAAGCAGTTCTTC. Its protein product is CASSLGGSGRAKKQFF.

This sequence joins TRBV6-1 and TRBJ1-4, with a weak D call TRBD1 (5 bases). From germline, CDR1 is MNHNS and CDR2 SASEGT. V was clipped by 3 bases and J by 1 base, with 6 bases between them. The CDR3 loop spans 14 amino acids. The CDR3 region has the DNA TGTGCCAGCAGTGACGGGGGAACTAATGAAAAACTGTTTTTT. Protein product: CASSDGGTNEKLFF.

The CDR3 reads CASSSRLRRETQYF. The CDR3 nucleotides are TGTGCCAGCAGCTCAAGACTGAGGCGGGAGACCCAGTACTTC. This chain links TRBV13 with TRBJ2-5; D is undetermined. The CDR3 sequence is 14 residues long. The germline V and J ends were trimmed by 4 bases and 5 bases, with 14 bases remaining between them. Germline CDR1 and CDR2: PRHDT and FYEKMQ (reference sequence).

The table lists this clone with a few counts. The rearrangement links TRBV6-1 to TRBJ2-2; no clear D. Germline V gives CDR1 MNHNS, CDR2 SASEGT. The CDR3 runs 12 residues. Trimming cost V 5 bases and J 5 bases, with 6 bases left between them. The CDR3 sequence: CASSSRTGELFF. In DNA, the CDR3 is TGTGCCAGCAGTTCCCGTACCGGGGAGCTGTTTTTT.

This clone has a handful of counts. The rearrangement joins TRBV5-6 to TRBJ2-7; maybe TRBD2 (5 bases). Germline V lookup: CDR1 SGHDT, CDR2 YYEEEE. V was shortened by 0 bases and J by 0 bases, with 10 bases between the two germline ends. CDR3 length equals 15 residues. The CDR3 DNA is TGTGCCAGCAGCTTGGTCGGGGTCAGCTCCTACGAGCAGTACTTC. It yields the protein CASSLVGVSSYEQYF.

The chain carries TRBV6-6 and TRBJ2-7, with 8 bases lining up with TRBD1. Unmatched junction bases numbered 10, after V lost 5 bases and J lost 4 bases. The germline CDR1 and CDR2 sequences are MNHNY and SVGAGI (reference sequence). This CDR3 comprises 15 residues. The CDR3 spells CASSRTGTGLYEQYF. CDR3 in DNA: TGTGCCAGCAGTCGGACCGGGACAGGACTTTACGAGCAGTACTTC.

The genes are TRBV5-1 and TRBJ2-1; D possibly corresponds to TRBD2 (6 bases). The CDR3 runs to 14 residues. Trimming took 1 base from V and 6 from J, leaving 11 bases between them. The germline CDR1 and CDR2 sequences are SGHRS and YFSETQ. CDR3 DNA: TGCGCCAGCAGCTTGAGGGACTCGTTCAATGAGCAGTTCTTC. It yields the protein CASSLRDSFNEQFF.

The genes are TRBV28 and TRBJ1-1; the D gene is possibly TRBD1 (5 bases). Per the germline V gene, CDR1 is MDHEN and CDR2 is SYDVKM. Trimming took off 4 bases at V and 0 bases at J, with 12 bases between the two ends. This CDR3 contains 15 residues. The CDR3 is CASSSGLLMNTEAFF. CDR3 coding DNA: TGTGCCAGCAGTTCAGGGCTTCTTATGAACACTGAAGCTTTCTTT.

This clone came up a few times. CDR3 residues: CASSYRDRVSQPQHF. The CDR3, as DNA: TGTGCCAGCAGCTACCGGGACAGGGTGAGTCAGCCCCAGCATTTT. The chain has TRBV28 and TRBJ1-5; TRBD1 aligns across 9 bases. V lost 6 bases to trimming and J lost 6 bases; unmatched junction nucleotides: 9. There are 15 residues in the CDR3. CDR1 and CDR2 (germline): MDHEN, SYDVKM.

In its sample, this clone ranks as medium-sized. J is TRBJ1-5 and V is TRBV30; no definite D call. Germline-derived CDR1 and CDR2 are GTSNPN and SVGIG (reference sequence). The CDR3 loop spans 14 amino acids. V was trimmed by 3 bases and J by 0 bases, leaving 9 bases between them. Here the CDR3 DNA reads TGTGCCTGGAGCCAACAGTATAGCAATCAGCCCCAGCATTTT. This codes for CAWSQQYSNQPQHF.

The genes are TRBV30 and TRBJ1-2; 7 bases map to TRBD1. The CDR3 runs 14 residues. Trimming removed 3 bases from V and 4 bases from J; junction bases left unmatched: 8. Germline V lookup: CDR1 GTSNPN, CDR2 SVGIG (reference sequence). Here the CDR3 DNA reads TGTGCCTGGAGCGGGACAGCTTTTGGCTATGGCTACACCTTC. It yields the protein CAWSGTAFGYGYTF. The whole variable domain, remainder taken from reference TRBV30 and TRBJ1-2, is SQTIHQWPATLVQPVGSPLSLECTVEGTSNPNLYWYRQAAGRGLQLLFYSVGIGQISSEVPQNLSASRPQDRQFILSSKKLLLSDSGFYLCAWSGTAFGYGYTFGSGTRLTVV.

The J gene is TRBJ1-4, the V gene TRBV29-1; no reliable D call. Germline-derived CDR1 and CDR2 are SQVTM and ANQGSEA. CDR3 length: 14 amino acids. V was clipped by 4 bases and J by 5 bases, with 14 bases between them. The CDR3 loop reads CSVVVGAANEKLFF. In DNA, the CDR3 is TGCAGCGTTGTGGTAGGAGCCGCAAATGAAAAACTGTTTTTT.

The rearrangement uses TRBV28 and TRBJ1-5, with D possibly matching TRBD1 (5 bases). Per the germline V gene, CDR1 is MDHEN and CDR2 is SYDVKM. V was pared by 3 bases and J by 0 bases, with 12 bases between. This CDR3 spans 16 amino acids. The CDR3 region has the DNA TGTGCCAGCAGTTTTGTAGGGGTTTATAGCAATCAGCCCCAGCATTTT. Translation gives CASSFVGVYSNQPQHF.

This clone has more than one count but fewer than ten. V gene TRBV6-5 combines with J gene TRBJ2-7; tentatively, D is TRBD1 (5 bases). This CDR3 has 13 amino acids. V lost 8 bases and J 3 bases, leaving 14 bases between the germline ends. Germline V lookup: CDR1 MNHEY, CDR2 SVGAGI. Here the CDR3 reads CASGRGALYEQYF. The DNA of the CDR3 is TGTGCCAGCGGTCGTGGGGCCCTCTACGAGCAGTACTTC.

This sequence joins TRBV18 and TRBJ2-2; D call uncertain. Germline CDR1 KGHSH, CDR2 LQKENI. The CDR3 consists of 14 residues. Trimming removed 1 base at V and 6 bases at J, with 9 bases between. CDR3: CASSPRRGAGELFF. In DNA, the CDR3 is TGTGCCAGCTCACCACGTAGAGGTGCCGGGGAGCTGTTTTTT.

This sequence joins TRBV5-1 and TRBJ2-7, with D perhaps matching TRBD2 (6 bases). Germline lookup yields CDR1 SGHRS and CDR2 YFSETQ. CDR3 length equals 15 residues. Trimming cost V 0 bases and J 5 bases, with 15 bases left between them. DNA of the CDR3: TGCGCCAGCAGCTTGGCCCTGACTAGTATCGACGAGCAGTACTTC. It encodes CASSLALTSIDEQYF.

This clone came up a few times. The CDR3: CASRWDRGPYNEQFF. CDR3 in DNA: TGTGCCAGCAGGTGGGACAGGGGCCCTTACAATGAGCAGTTCTTC. The chain uses TRBV27 and TRBJ2-1, with 10 bases aligning to TRBD1. This CDR3 contains 15 residues. Germline assignment: CDR1 MNHEY and CDR2 SMNVEV (reference sequence). V lost 6 bases and J lost 4; bases outside the gene matches: 6.

The chain links TRBV11-2 to TRBJ1-2, with D possibly TRBD1 on 6 matching bases. This CDR3 is built from 15 residues. Looked up from germline, CDR1 is SGHAT and CDR2 is FQNNGV. Trimming stripped 5 bases from V and 4 bases from J, with 17 bases between. CDR3: CASSHPGHKLYGYTF. In DNA, the CDR3 is TGTGCCAGCAGCCATCCGGGACACAAACTCTATGGCTACACCTTC. The variable domain in full, completed from reference TRBV11-2 and TRBJ1-2, reads EAGVAQSPRYKIIEKRQSVAFWCNPISGHATLYWYQQILGQGPKLLIQFQNNGVVDDSQLPKDRFSAERLKGVDSTLKIQPAKLEDSAVYLCASSHPGHKLYGYTFGSGTRLTVV.